These 27 T cell receptor beta chains were all obtained from the same sample, sequenced in a study of post-analysis software for immune sequencing data. Regarding the study as a whole: In patients, TRBV5-6, TRBV5-1 and TRBV20-1 belonged to roughly five TRBV segments found more frequently than in controls.

TCR beta cDNA libraries included unique molecular identifiers. TCRdb ran MiXCR on the PCR reads and lists one entry per CDR3 protein. The sample records a few hundred thousand distinct CDR3 sequences, approximately 33% being singletons. The antigens these receptors bind are not known. The sequencing input was blood. The receptor set was obtained from a girl under 18 with multiple sclerosis.

This clonotype was seen a handful of times. The V gene is TRBV12-3 or TRBV12-4, the J gene TRBJ1-2; D possibly corresponds to TRBD1 (6 bases). The ends were cut back, 4 bases at V and 8 bases at J, with 17 bases in the middle. CDR3 length: 14 residues. CDR3 in amino acids: CASSYGTSLGGYTF. DNA of the CDR3: TGTGCCAGCAGTTATGGGACATCCCTCGGGGGCTACACCTTC.

This clonotype was counted between two and nine times. V and J are TRBV5-6 and TRBJ2-1, with D possibly TRBD1 on 6 matching bases. Trimming left V 0 bases short and J 3 bases short, with 10 bases between. Germline V gene lookup returns CDR1 SGHDT and CDR2 YYEEEE. The CDR3 has 15 amino acids. The CDR3 sequence: CASSLDTGFYNEQFF. The CDR3 coding sequence is TGTGCCAGCAGCTTGGATACAGGGTTCTACAATGAGCAGTTCTTC.

The sample holds many counts of this clonotype. The J gene is TRBJ2-7, the V gene TRBV6-5; no definite D call. The CDR3 contains 13 residues. The germline V and J ends were trimmed by 8 bases and 2 bases, with 13 bases remaining between them. From germline, CDR1 is MNHEY and CDR2 SVGAGI. The CDR3 nucleotides read TGTGCCAGCGGGTTACTCGGGCCCTACGAGCAGTACTTC. Its protein is CASGLLGPYEQYF.

The chain recombines TRBV7-9 with TRBJ2-5; 11 bases are shared with TRBD2. The J segment lost 3 bases and the V segment lost 4 bases, leaving 7 bases of the junction unmatched. The CDR3 spans 16 residues. Germline CDR1 and CDR2: SEHNR and FQNEAQ (reference sequence). In DNA, the CDR3 is TGTGCCAGCAGCTCGATACTAGCGGGGGCAAAAGAGACCCAGTACTTC. Protein sequence: CASSSILAGAKETQYF.

This clonotype has only a few counts. The chain links TRBV5-1 to TRBJ2-3; D is possibly TRBD2 (6 bases). Germline CDR1 reads SGHRS; CDR2 reads YFSETQ. The CDR3 covers 14 residues. The V and J ends lost 3 bases and 4 bases respectively, with 12 bases between them. For the CDR3, the DNA is TGCGCCAGCAGCTGGCGGGACGGCGCAGATACGCAGTATTTT. This sequence encodes CASSWRDGADTQYF.

This chain connects TRBV6-2 or TRBV6-3 to TRBJ2-4; no clear D. TRBJ2-7 matches the DNA end more closely, so the J call is doubtful. The germline V gene encodes CDR1 MNHEY and CDR2 SVGEGT. This CDR3 contains 13 residues. CDR3 nucleotide sequence: TGTGCCAGCAGGTACGCCGGATCCTACGAGCAGTACTTC. This gives the protein CASRYAGSYEQYF.

The chain has TRBV3-1 and TRBJ1-5; possible D gene TRBD1, 6 bases. Germline CDR1 is LGHDT and CDR2 is YNNKEL (reference sequence). This CDR3 spans 15 amino acids. The V gene lost 3 bases and the J gene lost 9 bases, with 18 bases spanning the gap. This chain's CDR3 is CASSQDSSGGGPQHF. In nucleotides, the CDR3 is TGTGCCAGCAGCCAGGACAGTAGTGGGGGGGGGCCCCAGCATTTT.

This clonotype showed up just once. This may come from a read error, since a much larger clone is one base off. This rearrangement joins TRBV29-1 to TRBJ2-5; weak D call: TRBD2 (6 bases). V lost 2 bases and J 9 bases, leaving 16 bases between the germline ends. The CDR3 has 13 amino acids. Germline V gene sequence: CDR1 SQVTM, CDR2 ANQGSEA. The CDR3 nucleotides read TGCAGCGTTGAATTGTCCGGGGAGGAGGCCCAGTACTTC. Its protein product is CSVELSGEEAQYF.

This clonotype was recorded many times. The V call is TRBV12-3 or TRBV12-4, the J call TRBJ2-7, with a possible D match to TRBD1 (5 bases). The CDR3 length is 13 residues. V dropped 6 bases and J dropped 0 bases, with 9 bases sitting between them. The CDR3 here is CASSRVSSYEQYF. As DNA, the CDR3 is TGTGCCAGCAGCAGGGTTTCCTCCTACGAGCAGTACTTC.

This clonotype has only a few counts. The V and J genes are TRBV27 and TRBJ2-1, with 12 bases that match TRBD2. This CDR3 spans 14 amino acids. Germline V lookup: CDR1 MNHEY, CDR2 SMNVEV (reference sequence). V lost 5 bases to trimming and J lost 12 bases; unmatched junction nucleotides: 8. The CDR3 nucleotides are TGTGCCAGCAGTCCCGGACTAGCGGGGAGCCTGCAGTTCTTC. Translated, it gives CASSPGLAGSLQFF.

This chain uses TRBV7-2 with TRBJ1-6; weak D call: TRBD1 (5 bases). Germline V gene data show CDR1 as SGHTA and CDR2 as FQGNSA. V was trimmed by 4 bases and J by 3 bases, leaving 10 bases between them. The CDR3 contains 15 residues. In DNA, the CDR3 is TGTGCCAGCAGCTCCCGGGACCTCTATAATTCACCCCTCCACTTT. This sequence encodes CASSSRDLYNSPLHF.

The genes are TRBV12-3 or TRBV12-4 and TRBJ1-2; tentatively, D is TRBD1 (5 bases). The CDR3 sequence is 14 residues long. The V end lost 2 bases, the J end lost 6 bases, and 13 bases lay between the germline ends. CDR3 DNA: TGTGCCAGCAGTTTACCTCGGACCAGGGATGGCTACACCTTC. Its translation is CASSLPRTRDGYTF.

The V and J genes are TRBV18 and TRBJ2-5; TRBD1 matches 7 bases. The CDR3 has 19 amino acids. Trimming cost V 1 base and J 0 bases; bases outside gene matches: 14. Per the germline V gene, CDR1 is KGHSH and CDR2 is LQKENI. The CDR3 protein is CASSPRNLWTGENQETQYF. The CDR3 DNA follows: TGTGCCAGCTCACCACGCAATCTTTGGACAGGCGAGAACCAAGAGACCCAGTACTTC.

CDR3 sequence: CASSASGANYGYTF. In nucleotides, the CDR3 is TGCGCCAGCAGCGCCTCAGGGGCTAACTATGGCTACACCTTC. The chain has TRBV5-1 and TRBJ1-2; TRBD1 might be the D (6 bases). The germline V gene encodes CDR1 SGHRS and CDR2 YFSETQ. This CDR3 is built from 14 residues. V was clipped by 4 bases and J by 0 bases, with 10 bases between them.

The chain uses TRBV11-1 and TRBJ1-2, with a tentative D call TRBD1 (6 bases). The CDR3 length is 14 residues. V was trimmed by 5 bases and J by 4 bases, leaving 14 bases between them. Germline-derived CDR1 and CDR2 are SGHAT and FQDESV (reference sequence). In nucleotides, the CDR3 is TGTGCCAGCAGCCCGCCGGGACAATCCTATGGCTACACCTTC. Translating gives CASSPPGQSYGYTF.

The chain uses TRBV7-2 and TRBJ2-4, with D hard to call. Germline V gene lookup returns CDR1 SGHTA and CDR2 FQGNSA. The CDR3 is 14 residues long. Trimming took 8 bases from V and 0 from J, leaving 11 bases between them. DNA for the CDR3: TGTGCCAGCGACTCAGGTGTAGCCAAAAACATTCAGTACTTC. It encodes CASDSGVAKNIQYF. Filled out from reference TRBV7-2 and TRBJ2-4, the complete variable domain reads GAGVSQSPSNKVTEKGKDVELRCDPISGHTALYWYRQSLGQGLEFLIYFQGNSAPDKSGLPSDRFSAERTGGSVSTLTIQRTQQEDSAVYLCASDSGVAKNIQYFGAGTRLSVL.

V usage is TRBV10-3 and J usage is TRBJ2-3, with 10 bases fitting TRBD2. Germline V lookup: CDR1 ENHRY, CDR2 SYGVKD. V lost 9 bases and J lost 4; bases outside the gene matches: 1. This CDR3 has 12 amino acids. The chain's CDR3 is CAIAGGPDTQYF. The CDR3 DNA sequence: TGTGCCATAGCGGGGGGGCCAGATACGCAGTATTTT.

V is TRBV4-2 and J is TRBJ2-7; TRBD2 matches 13 bases. In germline, CDR1 is LGHNA, CDR2 YNFKEQ. V was clipped by 5 bases and J by 3 bases; unmatched bases: 10. The CDR3 has 17 residues. CDR3 sequence (DNA): TGTGCCAGCAGCGCGACTAGCGGGGGGCCCGGCTTCTACGAGCAGTACTTC. Its protein is CASSATSGGPGFYEQYF.

This chain links TRBV12-3 or TRBV12-4 with TRBJ2-1, with TRBD1 matching 9 bases. CDR3 size: 16 residues. The junction had 6 bases not matched to a gene; V was cut back by 6 bases and J by 0 bases. CDR3 sequence reads: CASRDRGHSSYNEQFF. The CDR3 region has the DNA TGTGCCAGCAGGGACAGGGGACACAGCTCCTACAATGAGCAGTTCTTC.

The genes are TRBV20-1 and TRBJ1-1; D gene uncertain. Trimming shortened V by 5 bases and J by 7 bases, and 8 bases separated the two germline ends. The CDR3 runs to 10 residues. Per germline, CDR1 DFQATT and CDR2 SNEGSKA (reference sequence). CDR3 protein: CSAAWGEAFF. The DNA of the CDR3 is TGCAGTGCTGCCTGGGGTGAAGCTTTCTTT.

The chain recombines TRBV29-1 with TRBJ1-2; TRBD1 matches 7 bases. The V segment lost 6 bases and the J segment 8 bases; nucleotides outside the gene matches: 6. The CDR3 length is 11 residues. Germline V CDR1 and CDR2: SQVTM, ANQGSEA. The CDR3 is CSVGTDRGYTF. CDR3 DNA sequence: TGCAGCGTAGGGACAGACAGGGGCTACACCTTC.

The chain recombines TRBV7-2 with TRBJ2-7; D is unresolved. Deletions cut 7 bases from V and 7 bases from J, with 14 bases between. Germline V CDR1 and CDR2: SGHTA, FQGNSA. The length of the CDR3 is 12 residues. The CDR3 DNA follows: TGTGCCAGCACCCTTTCAAATCGGGAGCAGTACTTC. This sequence encodes CASTLSNREQYF. The whole variable domain, remainder taken from reference TRBV7-2 and TRBJ2-7, is GAGVSQSPSNKVTEKGKDVELRCDPISGHTALYWYRQSLGQGLEFLIYFQGNSAPDKSGLPSDRFSAERTGGSVSTLTIQRTQQEDSAVYLCASTLSNREQYFGPGTRLTVT.

The rearrangement links TRBV20-1 to TRBJ1-6, with TRBD1 matching 7 bases. This CDR3 has 15 residues. Trimming at V came to 5 bases and at J to 0 bases, leaving 4 bases not matched to a gene. CDR1 is DFQATT and CDR2 is SNEGSKA in the germline V gene (reference sequence). The CDR3 bases are TGCAGTGCTTTGGACAGGAGCTCCTATAATTCACCCCTCCACTTT. Amino acid sequence: CSALDRSSYNSPLHF.

This clonotype was counted many times. The chain is built from TRBV6-2 or TRBV6-3 and TRBJ2-1, with no clear D. This CDR3 contains 13 residues. Germline CDR1 MNHEY, CDR2 SVGEGT. V dropped 6 bases and J dropped 6 bases, with 12 bases sitting between them. CDR3 sequence reads: CASSQTPFNEQFF. The CDR3 nucleotides are TGTGCCAGCAGCCAGACACCTTTCAATGAGCAGTTCTTC.

This clonotype was detected once. The genes are TRBV20-1 and TRBJ2-1; unclear D gene. The germline V and J ends were trimmed by 5 bases and 9 bases, with 11 bases remaining between them. Germline V gene lookup returns CDR1 DFQATT and CDR2 SNEGSKA (reference sequence). The CDR3 is 11 residues long. CDR3 DNA sequence: TGCAGTGCTGCCTTAGTGGTTGAGCAGTTCTTC. Its protein product is CSAALVVEQFF.

The rearrangement links TRBV6-5 to TRBJ2-7; D is uncertain. The germline CDR1 and CDR2 sequences are MNHEY and SVGAGI. This CDR3 is 15 amino acids long. V was pared by 0 bases and J by 4 bases, with 13 bases between. CDR3 sequence: CASSYSLEGMYEQYF. The CDR3 region has the DNA TGTGCCAGCAGTTACTCCCTGGAAGGGATGTACGAGCAGTACTTC.

This sequence joins TRBV5-1 and TRBJ1-6; D is uncertain. Trimming stripped 0 bases from V and 1 base from J, with 8 bases between. The germline V gene has CDR1 SGHRS and CDR2 YFSETQ. The CDR3 runs to 16 residues. The DNA for the CDR3 is TGCGCCAGCAGCTTGGGGTTGGAGTCCTATAATTCACCCCTCCACTTT. Protein: CASSLGLESYNSPLHF.